This T cell receptor (beta chain) was documented in a study of shared clonotypes between healthy human individuals. At the level of the study: A donor's plate count was three for CD4 naive and three for CD4 memory; CD8 naive had two and CD8 memory one.

Data came from immunoSEQ multiplex PCR; TCRdb stores just in-frame clones and leaves some out. Of 2.3 million or so clones in the sample, more than 85% were seen once. Per germline, CDR1 MDHEN and CDR2 SYDVKM. Trimming removed 6 bases from V and 6 bases from J; junction bases left unmatched: 7. The CDR3 is 13 amino acids. The J gene is TRBJ1-1, the V gene TRBV28; 7 bases match TRBD1. This clonotype was sampled from a man aged 18-30 years in good health. Some clones in this sample may be carry-over from other donors' samples. The specimen sequenced was naive CD4+ T cells from PBMCs. Sample subset: CD45RA+ positively selected. CDR3 nucleotides: TGTGCCAGCAGAAGCGGACAGGCTCCTGAAGCTTTCTTT. Translated, it gives CASRSGQAPEAFF.